Shown below are 2 T cell receptor beta chains from a single sample sequenced in a study of CD8 T cells in Susac syndrome. With random hexamers, reverse transcription was performed on about 0.5 to 1 ug of RNA. TCRdb itself ran the immunoSEQ multiplex PCR reads through MiXCR, one entry per CDR3 protein. The data contain hundreds of thousands of distinct CDR3 sequences, about 94% of them seen just once; the ten biggest clones take up around 0.16%. Sequencing was done on a sample of CD4+ T cells from PBMCs. These receptors came from a human donor with Susac syndrome.

The chain uses TRBV12-5 and TRBJ2-2; possible D gene TRBD1, 6 bases. CDR3 length equals 15 residues. The V gene's germline CDR1 is LGHNT and CDR2 FRNRAP. Trimming removed 1 base at V and 7 bases at J, with 13 bases between. CDR3 residues: CASGLGGAGDGELFF. CDR3 bases: TGTGCTAGTGGTTTGGGAGGGGCAGGGGACGGGGAGCTGTTTTTT.

The genes are TRBV7-9 and TRBJ2-3; the D gene is possibly TRBD1 (5 bases). Germline CDR1 is SEHNR and CDR2 is FQNEAQ (reference sequence). This CDR3 has 17 residues. V gave up 2 bases and J gave up 7 bases, with 22 bases separating them. In DNA, the CDR3 is TGTGCCAGCAGCTTACCTCCTAGAGGACAAGCTGGTAATACGCAGTATTTT. It translates to CASSLPPRGQAGNTQYF.